This note documents a single TCR beta chain sequence. Its antigen target is currently unknown. No clone much larger than this one lies a single base away; base qualities are absent. Looking up the germline V gene yields CDR1 SGHRS and CDR2 YFSETQ. V is pared back by 1 base and J by 0 bases, with 7 bases lying between the germline termini. The CDR3 covers 15 residues, taking in both the cysteine and the phenylalanine. Only the CDR3 DNA stays, 45 bases, in frame from base 1. TCRbeta CDR3 regions were amplified from genomic DNA using the immunoSEQ Assay, a bias-controlled multiplex PCR. As for the authors' bioinformatics: Within the assay, amplification of reference gene primers was used to estimate how many nucleated cells each sample contained. Sequence reads were collapsed and filtered to measure the absolute abundance of every unique TCRbeta CDR3 rearrangement. For each sample, productive Simpson clonality was calculated as the square root of Simpson's diversity index across productive rearrangements. The clones in this table, taken by TCRdb from immuneACCESS, are in-frame only. Not every clone is retained; where verified, under half of the shortfall comes from an unresolved V gene, and the cause of the rest is unknown. The DNA was the basis for D and trimming; V, J and clone size are from that table. This sample comprises approximately 150,000 clones, roughly 90% of them detected only once. The top ten clones comprise 15% to 20% of the sample.

The collaborating institutions used their own protocols to collect whole blood in K2EDTA tubes. Collaborator samples were shipped for TCRbeta analysis as frozen whole blood, isolated PBMCs, or DNA extracted from either sample type. This sample is drawn from a study of blood T cell repertoires in COVID-19 (dated by TCRdb to about 2020). With respect to the entire study: The collaborator samples originated in the United States, Italy and Spain and spanned the acute and convalescent phases of COVID-19. Deeply sampled blood TCRbeta repertoires from subjects exposed to, actively infected with, or recovered from COVID-19 were included in the dataset. Where available, HLA class I and class II types were taken from metadata supplied by the sample provider and were not determined by assay-based typing. Samples were obtained from the ongoing ImmuneRACE study (first 160 participants) and from approximately 1,200 subjects provided by 6 global collaborators. Nearly every sample came with metadata listing a de-identified subject ID, COVID-19 status, age in years and sex. The material from the prospective study consisted of cDNA or gDNA derived from T cells, B-cell-depleted T cells, or PBMCs. The repertoires were released in a freely available public database intended as a resource for research on the immune response to SARS-CoV-2. Study-wide conclusions, independent of this receptor: The amount of clinical and demographic metadata varied by source and participant and was provided uncurated.

The TCR comes from a man in his sixties with active or convalescent COVID-19. The sequenced sample was peripheral blood. The chain is encoded by TRBV5-1 joined to TRBJ1-4, with no reliable assignment of the D segment. Here the CDR3 is given as CASSLYGATNEKLFF. The DNA sequence is as follows: TGCGCCAGCAGCTTGTACGGGGCAACTAATGAAAAACTGTTTTTT.